The T cell receptor (beta chain) described here comes from a study of tumor-infiltrating lymphocytes in primary liver carcinoma. Whole-study findings and limits: Blood's top-250-clone fraction was significantly lower than that of tumors (p = 0.039).

This clonotype was counted a single time. Its antigen is currently unknown. At one end the junction does not follow the germline gene, possibly because of a read error. The source of the blood RNA was unsorted whole blood, and germline DNA was extracted as well. Every patient had chronic HBV infection and was treatment-naive. The CDR3 contains 16 residues. Germline-derived CDR1 and CDR2 are LGHNA and YSLEER. From 500 ng of total RNA, TCR beta-specific cDNA was reverse-transcribed using a constant-region primer. Employing slightly modified ARM-PCR, three nested multiplex PCR rounds were run, and these gave rise to the TCR beta libraries. A C-beta reverse primer and TRBV1-TRBV30 forward primers served in each of the first two PCR rounds, at 10 cycles apiece. Via MiXCR, TCRdb re-called the multiplex PCR reads, giving one row per CDR3 protein. The data show fewer than 350,000 distinct CDR3 sequences, with 65% seen just once and about 8.4% held by the top ten.

The receptor comes from a man between 40 and 49 years old with primary liver carcinoma and hepatitis B virus infection. Sample: peripheral blood. This rearrangement joins TRBV4-3 to TRBJ1-2; D might be TRBD1 (5 bases). This CDR3 reads CTSSQERDGAIYRYTF. The CDR3 nucleotides are TGCACCAGCAGCCAGGAAAGGGACGGAGCTATTTATCGCTACACCTTC.